Shown below are 21 T cell receptor beta chains from a single sample sequenced in a study of beta chain features in type 1 diabetes. Whole-study findings and limits: Moderate but significant shortening of TCRB CDR3s was recorded in all four CD4+ subsets from Type 1 diabetes patients.

The sequenced template was cDNA made from the entire isolated RNA. Sequenced by immunoSEQ multiplex PCR; TCRdb stores in-frame clones only, minus some. The table shows around 250,000 clones, with about 15% occurring only once. Their cognate antigens are unknown. The sequenced sample was naive CD4+ T cells from blood. The receptor source for this set is a man younger than 45 with type 1 diabetes.

The V gene is TRBV11-3, the J gene TRBJ2-3; unclear D gene. The V gene lost 4 bases and the J gene lost 1 base, with 12 bases spanning the gap. Germline assignment: CDR1 SGHNT and CDR2 YENEEA. The CDR3 length is 15 residues. The CDR3 DNA reads as TGTGCCAGCAGCTACCGCCAGGTCGGCACAGATACGCAGTATTTT. Its protein product is CASSYRQVGTDTQYF.

This clone turned up a few times. DNA of the CDR3: TGCAGCGTTGCACTAGCGGGAGGACTCTACGAGCAGTACTTC. Its protein is CSVALAGGLYEQYF. This chain joins TRBV29-1 and TRBJ2-5; 12 positions match TRBD2. With the DNA end fitting TRBJ2-7 better, the J assignment may be wrong. CDR1 is SQVTM and CDR2 is ANQGSEA in the germline V gene. CDR3 length: 14 amino acids.

The rearrangement joins TRBV6-4 to TRBJ1-2, with a tentative D call TRBD1 (6 bases). CDR1 is MRHNA, CDR2 SNTAGT, per germline. V shed 6 bases and J shed 2 bases, with 13 bases lying between them. CDR3 length: 14 amino acids. CDR3 amino acids: CASSPGTGNYGYTF. DNA for the CDR3: TGTGCCAGCAGCCCCGGCACAGGGAACTATGGCTACACCTTC.

The V and J genes are TRBV5-1 and TRBJ2-3; D remains ambiguous. Between the trimmed V and J ends, which lost 3 bases and 4 bases, there was a span of 9 bases. The length of the CDR3 is 13 residues. CDR1 SGHRS and CDR2 YFSETQ come from the germline V gene. The CDR3 protein is CASSSSPSDTQYF. In DNA, the CDR3 is TGCGCCAGCAGCTCCTCTCCCTCAGATACGCAGTATTTT.

This clone turned up a few times. The J gene is TRBJ2-2, the V gene TRBV15; 7 nucleotides match TRBD2. Germline lookup yields CDR1 LNHNV and CDR2 YYDKDF (reference sequence). V dropped 1 base and J dropped 1; count of bases not matched to a gene: 6. The CDR3 loop spans 17 amino acids. CDR3 coding DNA: TGTGCCACCAGCAGAGGTTCTGGCGGGGGGAACACCGGGGAGCTGTTTTTT. Amino acids: CATSRGSGGGNTGELFF.

This chain links TRBV18 with TRBJ1-1, with 7 positions matching TRBD1. There are 15 residues in the CDR3. Germline CDR1 and CDR2: KGHSH and LQKENI. With 0 bases clipped from V and 5 bases from J, the junction kept 6 bases outside the gene matches. The DNA for the CDR3 is TGTGCCAGCTCACCACCGGAGGGGGCAACAACTGAAGCTTTCTTT. Its protein product is CASSPPEGATTEAFF.

This clone was observed once. J is TRBJ1-2 and V is TRBV5-6; TRBD1 agrees at 9 bases. The CDR3 consists of 16 residues. With V trimmed by 0 bases and J by 2 bases, 5 bases remained unmatched. Germline V gene data show CDR1 as SGHDT and CDR2 as YYEEEE. CDR3 residues: CASSLATGGINYGYTF. The CDR3 coding sequence is TGTGCCAGCAGCTTGGCGACAGGGGGAATCAACTATGGCTACACCTTC.

J is TRBJ2-7 and V is TRBV25-1; D remains unclear. The CDR3 has 14 residues. Germline-derived CDR1 and CDR2 are MGHDK and SYGVNS. V was pared by 0 bases and J by 4 bases, with 10 bases between. The CDR3 nucleotides are TGTGCCAGCAGTGAATATGGCGGTCTGTACGAGCAGTACTTC. It translates to CASSEYGGLYEQYF.

The chain recombines TRBV11-2 with TRBJ2-2; possibly TRBD2 for D (6 bases). The CDR3 contains 17 residues. V was pared by 3 bases and J by 7 bases, with 21 bases between. Germline V CDR1 and CDR2: SGHAT, FQNNGV. Here the CDR3 DNA reads TGTGCCAGCAGCTTTGCGAGAAGCGGGCCTTGGTACGGGGAGCTGTTTTTT. Amino acid sequence: CASSFARSGPWYGELFF.

The chain couples TRBV7-6 to TRBJ2-5; maybe TRBD1 (6 bases). Trimming removed 5 bases at V and 4 bases at J, with 14 bases between. Germline V CDR1 and CDR2: SGHVS, FNYEAQ. The CDR3 is 14 residues long. This chain's CDR3 is CASSPAVGAETQYF. The CDR3 DNA is TGTGCCAGCAGCCCAGCAGTGGGGGCAGAGACCCAGTACTTC.

This chain joins TRBV25-1 and TRBJ2-7, with TRBD2 identical over 12 bases. Germline values: CDR1 MGHDK, CDR2 SYGVNS. V trimming: 10 bases; J trimming: 3 bases; junction bases outside the gene matches: 4. The CDR3 runs to 13 residues. CDR3 DNA sequence: TGTGCCACCGAGGGACTAGCGGGCTACGAGCAGTACTTC. It codes for CATEGLAGYEQYF.

This clone was observed a handful of times. This chain connects TRBV2 to TRBJ1-5; no clear D. This CDR3 is built from 14 residues. CDR1 SNHLY and CDR2 FYNNEI come from the germline V gene. The ends were cut back, 1 base at V and 7 bases at J, with 11 bases in the middle. The chain's CDR3 is CASSEDTGQQPQHF. CDR3 in DNA: TGTGCCAGCAGTGAAGACACGGGTCAACAGCCCCAGCATTTT.

This clone was counted only a few times. The chain couples TRBV19 to TRBJ1-5; D is unclear. Trimming pared 1 base from V and 4 bases from J, leaving 11 bases between. This CDR3 spans 15 amino acids. The germline CDR1 and CDR2 sequences are LNHDA and SQIVND (reference sequence). The DNA of the CDR3 is TGTGCCAGTAGTATAGGTCCAGGCCAGAATCAGCCCCAGCATTTT. This encodes CASSIGPGQNQPQHF.

This clone was observed a few times. The V call is TRBV7-9, the J call TRBJ2-5; TRBD1 aligns across 8 bases. This CDR3 contains 16 residues. In germline, CDR1 is SEHNR, CDR2 FQNEAQ (reference sequence). Unmatched junction bases numbered 9, after V lost 1 base and J lost 5 bases. CDR3 sequence reads: CASSLEGQGRQETQYF. The DNA of the CDR3 is TGTGCCAGCAGCTTAGAAGGACAGGGACGGCAGGAGACCCAGTACTTC.

This rearrangement joins TRBV14 to TRBJ2-7, with D maybe TRBD1 (6 bases). The germline V gene has CDR1 SGHDN and CDR2 FVKESK. The CDR3 length is 14 residues. The ends were cut back, 2 bases at V and 0 bases at J, with 8 bases in the middle. The CDR3 is CASSQQDSSYEQYF. The CDR3 DNA reads TGTGCCAGCAGCCAACAGGACAGCTCCTACGAGCAGTACTTC.

V usage is TRBV27 and J usage is TRBJ2-7, with TRBD2 as a possible D gene (6 bases). The CDR3 is 13 amino acids. V lost 5 bases and J lost 1, with 9 bases in between. In germline, CDR1 is MNHEY, CDR2 SMNVEV (reference sequence). CDR3 bases: TGTGCCAGCAGTCGGGGGTTATCCTACGAGCAGTACTTC. Its protein product is CASSRGLSYEQYF.

This chain connects TRBV5-1 to TRBJ2-1; 11 nucleotides line up with TRBD1. Germline values: CDR1 SGHRS, CDR2 YFSETQ. The CDR3 has 16 residues. V was clipped by 4 bases and J by 7 bases; unmatched bases: 10. The CDR3 DNA reads TGCGCCAGCAGCCCTATCGGACAGGGGGCGGGGAATGAGCAGTTCTTC. This gives the protein CASSPIGQGAGNEQFF.

This clone was seen a handful of times. The chain combines TRBV2 with TRBJ2-7; D may be TRBD2 (6 bases). This CDR3 has 13 amino acids. CDR1 is SNHLY and CDR2 is FYNNEI in the germline V gene. The V gene lost 3 bases and the J gene lost 3 bases, with 9 bases spanning the gap. In DNA, the CDR3 is TGTGCCAGCAGTGACACGGGGGACTACGAGCAGTACTTC. This gives the protein CASSDTGDYEQYF.

This clone was seen a handful of times. The gene calls are TRBV4-1 and TRBJ1-5, with TRBD1 as a possible D gene (5 bases). Between the trimmed V and J ends, which lost 2 bases and 1 base, there was a span of 15 bases. This CDR3 has 17 amino acids. Looked up from germline, CDR1 is MGHRA and CDR2 is YSYEKL. CDR3 DNA sequence: TGCGCCAGCAGCCAACGACCGGGGGGGACCAGCAATCAGCCCCAGCATTTT. It yields the protein CASSQRPGGTSNQPQHF.

The rearrangement joins TRBV11-3 to TRBJ2-3; the D is unclear. The CDR3 covers 13 residues. Trimming removed 6 bases at V and 1 base at J, with 8 bases between. Germline V gene lookup returns CDR1 SGHNT and CDR2 YENEEA. The CDR3 here is CASRSRGTDTQYF. In DNA, the CDR3 is TGTGCCAGCAGATCCCGGGGCACAGATACGCAGTATTTT.

CDR3 in amino acids: CASSFGTGEGEQYF. The CDR3 DNA sequence: TGCGCCAGCAGCTTCGGGACAGGTGAGGGAGAGCAGTACTTC. The genes are TRBV5-1 and TRBJ2-7, with 8 bases lining up with TRBD1. The V and J ends lost 2 bases and 7 bases, in that order; junction bases with no gene match: 8. Per the germline V gene, CDR1 is SGHRS and CDR2 is YFSETQ. The CDR3 covers 14 residues.